This T cell receptor (beta chain) was obtained from a study of siplizumab effects on memory and regulatory T cells (dated by TCRdb to the late 2010s). Study-level background: The study looked at the effect of siplizumab, an anti-CD2 antibody, on alloreactive T-cell subsets in allogeneic mixed lymphocyte reactions made from human PBMCs.

Unmatched junction bases come to 4, with V trimmed by 2 bases and J by 0 bases. Based on the germline V gene (reference sequence), the CDR1 and CDR2 sequences are SGHNT and YYREEE. CDR3 length: 15 amino acids, cysteine to phenylalanine. The retained sequence is limited to the CDR3, 45 bases, with the frame set at the first base. Results the study describes overall, beyond this receptor: Greater diversity appeared to be present in unstimulated naive T cells than in memory T cells, and a substantial contribution to the alloresponse seemed to be made by naive cells. Siplizumab significantly reduced the cumulative frequency of alloreactive sequences traceable to unstimulated CD4+ memory T cells. Sequences below about 10^-5 frequency were poorly captured, so only a minor fraction of alloreactive clones could be mapped to unstimulated subsets. Among mappable alloreactive CD4+ clones, the Treg-derived fraction averaged about 75% with siplizumab versus roughly 29% in control reactions. No functional confirmation was obtained for the suppressive function of proliferating Tregs from siplizumab cultures. Roughly 80-95% of proliferating CD4+ or CD8+ clones could not be assigned a naive or memory phenotype.

Libraries were constructed by the immunoSEQ multiplex PCR assay. Roughly 9.8 x 10^4 TCR templates per sample were assayed on the deep sequencing platform. Genomic DNA extracted from sorted T cells was the material used for TCRbeta CDR3 sequencing. The original methods were these. Clonal analysis of TCRbeta CDR3 data was done in the R programming language. Alloreactive CD4+ and CD8+ clones were identified by comparing unstimulated samples to CFSE-low samples taken after the reaction. Regulatory or non-regulatory origin was assigned to alloreactive CD4+ clones by matching of sequences to sorted unstimulated Treg and non-Treg repertoires. Here the immuneACCESS table is served through TCRdb, limited to in-frame sequences with V and J called. Missing clones are a known gap in these copies; in checked studies unresolved V genes cover under half, and the rest lacks a known reason. The V and J calls and clone size come from that table; D and trimming were worked out from the DNA. In this sample the table shows about 6,500 clones, approximately 60% of which occur a single time. The top ten clones comprise approximately 15% of the sample.

In a few donor pairs, further sequencing was done on unstimulated CD8+ naive, CD4+ memory, CD8+ TEMRA, CD4+ naive and CD8+ effector memory subsets. Sorted unstimulated T cells and proliferating T cells recovered from mixed lymphocyte reactions underwent TCRbeta CDR3 sequencing. Fresh whole blood from fewer than 11 HLA-typed healthy donors was used to isolate PBMCs. Details on this clone: There is no known antigen for this receptor. The input lacks base qualities; no much larger clone sits a single base away.

The receptor chain draws on TRBV5-4 and TRBJ2-7; 8 nucleotides in the junction match TRBD2. The sequencing input was effector memory CD8+ T cells sorted from blood. The sample's cell subset or site label, decoded: unstimulated CD8+ effector memory T cells. The TCR originated in a human donor in good health. The nucleotides are TGTGCCAGCAGCTTTACTAGCGGAAGCTCCTACGAGCAGTACTTC. Its amino acids are CASSFTSGSSYEQYF.